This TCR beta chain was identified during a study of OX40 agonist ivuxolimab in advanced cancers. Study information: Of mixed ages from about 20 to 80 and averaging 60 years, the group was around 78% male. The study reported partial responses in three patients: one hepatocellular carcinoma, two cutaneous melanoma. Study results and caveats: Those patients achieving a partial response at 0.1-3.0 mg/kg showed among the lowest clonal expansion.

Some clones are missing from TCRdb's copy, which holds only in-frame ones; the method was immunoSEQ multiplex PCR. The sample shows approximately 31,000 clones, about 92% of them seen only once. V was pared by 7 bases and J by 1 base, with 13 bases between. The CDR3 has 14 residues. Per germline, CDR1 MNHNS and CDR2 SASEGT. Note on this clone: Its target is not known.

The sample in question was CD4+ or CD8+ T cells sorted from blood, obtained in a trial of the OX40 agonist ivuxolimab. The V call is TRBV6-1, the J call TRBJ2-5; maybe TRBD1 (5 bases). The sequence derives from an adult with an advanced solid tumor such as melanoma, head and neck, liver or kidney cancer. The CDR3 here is CASMINRIQETQYF. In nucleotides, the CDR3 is TGTGCCAGCATGATTAACAGGATCCAAGAGACCCAGTACTTC.